This TCR beta chain is from a study of blood T cells in healthy people across ages. General study results and limits: The percentage of naive T cells correlated strongly with TCR beta diversity.

On this clonotype itself: The antigen remains unidentified.

Germline assignment: CDR1 MNHEY and CDR2 SMNVEV (reference sequence). This CDR3 contains 17 residues. The V end lost 0 bases, the J end lost 0 bases, and 9 bases lay between the germline ends. All donors came from Russia, were Caucasian and healthy, and spanned ages roughly 6 to 95. The authors ran a second PCR of 7 to 11 cycles using a sample-barcoded 5' primer and a J-beta primer mix. Tags on each cDNA molecule came from a template-switch adaptor with 12 random nucleotides. TCRdb analysed the 5' RACE reads with MiXCR anew, one entry per CDR3 protein. The sample gives 380,000 or so distinct CDR3 sequences, about half of which show up once; around 50% is in the top ten.

The gene calls are TRBV27 and TRBJ2-6; a weak D match, TRBD1 (6 bases). This TCR was recovered from a man aged 60-69 years in good health. Sequenced: blood. The CDR3 loop reads CASSLSQGNSGANVLTF. The CDR3, as DNA: TGTGCCAGCAGTTTATCCCAGGGGAACTCTGGGGCCAACGTCCTGACTTTC.